This is a list of T cell receptor beta chains from one sample in a study of identical twins. TCRdb re-analysed the 5' RACE reads in MiXCR, keeping a single row per CDR3 protein. The table records around 1.7 million distinct CDR3 sequences, about 32% of them present only once. Sequences were obtained from cord blood. These receptors came from a newborn girl in good health. CDR3s include the opening cysteine and the closing phenylalanine or tryptophan. D genes are given only for firm matches. Not all rows give a size; the values are once, few, many and, for expanded clones, a class.

size,V,J,D,CDR3,DNA
few,TRBV7-2,TRBJ2-7,TRBD2,CASSLFSGGAYEQYF,TGTGCCAGCAGCTTATTTAGCGGGGGGGCCTACGAGCAGTACTTC
-,TRBV2,TRBJ2-7,-,CASRGGQADYEQYF,TGTGCCAGCAGAGGGGGACAAGCAGACTACGAGCAGTACTTC
many,TRBV12-3/TRBV12-4,TRBJ1-6,TRBD1,CASSPGQGNSPLHF,TGTGCCAGCAGCCCGGGACAGGGGAATTCACCCCTCCACTTT
once,TRBV7-2,TRBJ2-1,TRBD2,CASSLQTSGNLEQFF,TGTGCCAGCAGCCTACAAACTAGCGGGAATCTTGAGCAGTTCTTC
few,TRBV12-3/TRBV12-4,TRBJ1-1,TRBD1,CASTQGGVRAFF,TGTGCCAGCACGCAGGGGGGGGTGAGAGCTTTCTTT
-,TRBV4-1,TRBJ2-1,-,CASSQDVGGSYNEQFF,TGCGCCAGCAGCCAAGATGTGGGGGGTAGCTACAATGAGCAGTTCTTC
few,TRBV29-1,TRBJ2-2,-,CSVEQGAGTGELFF,TGCAGCGTTGAACAGGGTGCAGGCACCGGGGAGCTGTTTTTT
-,TRBV2,TRBJ2-1,-,CASRYTYNEQFF,TGTGCCAGCAGGTATACATACAATGAGCAGTTCTTC
few,TRBV7-9,TRBJ1-1,-,CASSLYQGKGTEAFF,TGTGCCAGCAGCTTATATCAGGGGAAGGGAACTGAAGCTTTCTTT
-,TRBV27,TRBJ2-5,-,CASSLSDQGGIGPETQYF,TGTGCCAGCAGTTTATCGGACCAAGGGGGGATAGGGCCAGAGACCCAGTACTTC
-,TRBV24-1,TRBJ2-7,TRBD2,CATSENGLAGPGEQYF,TGTGCCACCAGTGAAAACGGACTAGCGGGACCGGGGGAGCAGTACTTC
once,TRBV5-1,TRBJ2-7,TRBD2,CASSGTSGNYNEQYF,TGCGCCAGCAGCGGGACTAGCGGAAACTACAATGAGCAGTACTTC
-,TRBV21-1,TRBJ1-4,-,CASSGQDEKLFF,TGTGCCAGCAGCGGACAGGACGAAAAACTGTTTTTT
few,TRBV9,TRBJ2-3,-,CASSVGDQGADTQYF,TGTGCCAGCAGCGTAGGGGACCAAGGGGCAGATACGCAGTATTTT
-,TRBV4-2,TRBJ1-2,-,CASSQDELGYTF,TGTGCCAGCAGCCAAGATGAGTTAGGCTACACCTTC
-,TRBV7-6,TRBJ2-3,-,CASSHRLGRSTDTQYF,TGTGCCAGCAGCCATCGTTTAGGGAGAAGCACAGATACGCAGTATTTT
-,TRBV7-8,TRBJ1-2,-,CASSSRPSNYGYTF,TGTGCCAGCAGCTCTCGACCCTCTAACTATGGCTACACCTTC
few,TRBV5-1,TRBJ1-1,-,CASSLGATGSATEAFF,TGCGCCAGCAGCTTGGGAGCCACAGGGTCCGCCACTGAAGCTTTCTTT
few,TRBV11-1,TRBJ2-3,TRBD2,CASSLGTSGRGTDTQYF,TGTGCCAGCAGCTTAGGGACTAGCGGGAGGGGCACAGATACGCAGTATTTT
-,TRBV28,TRBJ1-6,-,CASSLGGSRHSPLHF,TGTGCCAGCAGTTTAGGCGGATCACGTCATTCACCCCTCCACTTT
many,TRBV5-1,TRBJ2-7,TRBD1,CASSGDSSYEQYF,TGTGCCAGCAGTGGGGACAGCTCCTACGAGCAGTACTTC
-,TRBV11-2,TRBJ2-1,-,CASRKSYARRGNTGYEQFF,TGTGCCAGCAGGAAATCCTACGCTAGGCGGGGCAACACGGGGTATGAGCAGTTCTTC